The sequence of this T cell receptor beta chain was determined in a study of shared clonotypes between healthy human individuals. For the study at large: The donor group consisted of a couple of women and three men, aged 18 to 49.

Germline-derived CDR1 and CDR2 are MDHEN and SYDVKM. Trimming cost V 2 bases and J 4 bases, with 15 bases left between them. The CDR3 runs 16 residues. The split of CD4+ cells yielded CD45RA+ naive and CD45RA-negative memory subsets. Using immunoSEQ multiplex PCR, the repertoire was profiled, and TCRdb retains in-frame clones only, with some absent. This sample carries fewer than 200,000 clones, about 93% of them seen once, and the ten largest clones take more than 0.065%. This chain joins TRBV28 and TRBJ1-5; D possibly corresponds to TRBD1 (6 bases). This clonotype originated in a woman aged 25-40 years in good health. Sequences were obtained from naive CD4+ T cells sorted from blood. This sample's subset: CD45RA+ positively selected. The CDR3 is CASSLQVTGWNQPQHF. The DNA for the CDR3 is TGTGCCAGCAGTTTACAAGTAACAGGGTGGAATCAGCCCCAGCATTTT.